What follows are 3 T cell receptor beta chains derived from one specimen sequenced in a study of spatial heterogeneity in lung cancer. TCRdb re-called the 5' RACE reads with MiXCR, one entry per CDR3 protein. Among fewer than 60,000 distinct CDR3 sequences, about 7.4% were seen once, and the ten largest hold approximately 40%. Time point specified: blood at routine non-recurrence follow-up after resection. Sequencing was performed on whole RNA extracted from tumor and nontumor lung tissue, or from frozen PBMC, and the material was left unsorted. The starting material was PBMCs, obtained at follow-up. The source of these receptors is a female donor with early-stage non-small cell lung cancer.

This clonotype has ten or more counts. The junction shows a germline mismatch at one end, possibly a read error. The gene calls are TRBV2 and TRBJ1-2; D is unclear. The CDR3 spans 11 residues. Per the germline V gene, CDR1 is SNHLY and CDR2 is FYNNEI. The CDR3 nucleotides read TGTGCCAGCAGCGAAGGATATGGCTACACCTTC. Residues: CASSEGYGYTF.

In its sample, this clonotype was seen many times. This chain uses TRBV7-9 with TRBJ2-1; the match to TRBD1 covers 8 bases. V was clipped by 6 bases and J by 9 bases; unmatched bases: 10. The CDR3 has 14 residues. Per the germline V gene, CDR1 is SEHNR and CDR2 is FQNEAQ (reference sequence). CDR3 sequence (DNA): TGTGCCAGCAGTCGGGCAGGGGGCCCGGGTGAGCAGTTCTTC. Its translation: CASSRAGGPGEQFF. The whole variable domain, remainder taken from reference TRBV7-9 and TRBJ2-1, is DTGVSQNPRHKITKRGQNVTFRCDPISEHNRLYWYRQTLGQGPEFLTYFQNEAQLEKSRLLSDRFSAERPKGSFSTLEIQRTEQGDSAMYLCASSRAGGPGEQFFGPGTRLTVL.

The sample holds many counts of this clonotype. The chain is built from TRBV11-2 and TRBJ2-7; D unresolved. V dropped 3 bases and J dropped 6 bases, with 9 bases sitting between them. This CDR3 contains 12 residues. The germline V gene encodes CDR1 SGHAT and CDR2 FQNNGV. CDR3 sequence: CASSFNRREQYF. Here the CDR3 DNA reads TGTGCCAGCAGCTTCAATCGTCGCGAGCAGTACTTC.